The 22 T cell receptor beta chains presented below share a single source sample, sequenced in a study of shared T cell receptors in the human thymus. Using immunoSEQ multiplex PCR, the repertoire was profiled, and TCRdb retains in-frame clones only, with some absent. The top ten clones hold more than 0.01% of a sample with about 500,000 clones, about 84% of them seen once. These records were also assigned to another study, of human thymus T cells.

The specimen was thymocytes. The receptors were gathered from a boy younger than two with a congenital heart defect.

This rearrangement joins TRBV10-3 to TRBJ2-2; D not resolved. Germline values: CDR1 ENHRY, CDR2 SYGVKD. This CDR3 has 13 amino acids. V lost 3 bases to trimming and J lost 6 bases, with 8 bases between them. The CDR3: CAISESGPGELFF. In DNA, the CDR3 is TGTGCCATCAGTGAATCCGGTCCCGGGGAGCTGTTTTTT.

The chain recombines TRBV30 with TRBJ2-7; 13 positions agree with TRBD2. The J segment lost 5 bases and the V segment lost 2 bases, leaving 9 bases of the junction unmatched. CDR1 and CDR2 from the germline V gene are GTSNPN and SVGIG (reference sequence). The CDR3 is made up of 16 amino acids. The CDR3 DNA is TGTGCCTGGAGTCCGCCCGGACTAGCGGGAGTAAACGAGCAGTACTTC. Its translation: CAWSPPGLAGVNEQYF.

The genes are TRBV4-1 and TRBJ2-1; 11 nucleotides match TRBD2. Germline values: CDR1 MGHRA, CDR2 YSYEKL. This CDR3 contains 14 residues. The CDR3 nucleotides read TGCCCCGCCCCGGGACTAGCGGACTACAATGAGCAGTTCTTC. Protein sequence: CPAPGLADYNEQFF.

The V and J genes are TRBV12-5 and TRBJ2-5; 7 bases match TRBD2. Germline CDR1 and CDR2: LGHNT and FRNRAP. The junction had 16 bases not matched to a gene; V was cut back by 1 base and J by 5 bases. CDR3 length: 18 amino acids. The CDR3 DNA is TGTGCTAGTGGTTTGGCAACTAGCGAGTCGAAAACCGGGGAGACCCAGTACTTC. Its protein product is CASGLATSESKTGETQYF. The variable domain in full, with the rest retrieved from reference TRBV12-5 and TRBJ2-5, is DARVTQTPRHKVTEMGQEVTMRCQPILGHNTVFWYRQTMMQGLELLAYFRNRAPLDDSGMPKDRFSAEMPDATLATLKIQPSEPRDSAVYFCASGLATSESKTGETQYFGPGTRLLVL.

The genes are TRBV4-1 and TRBJ1-2, with D possibly matching TRBD1 (5 bases). V lost 0 bases, J lost 7 bases, and 15 bases lay in between. The CDR3 contains 15 residues. Germline CDR1 MGHRA, CDR2 YSYEKL. This chain's CDR3 is CASSQESEGRGGYTF. CDR3 coding DNA: TGCGCCAGCAGCCAAGAATCGGAGGGGCGCGGTGGCTACACCTTC.

The CDR3 loop reads CASSRNSYEQYF. As DNA, the CDR3 is TGTGCCAGCAGCAGGAACAGCTACGAGCAGTACTTC. The genes are TRBV14 and TRBJ2-7; D is unresolved. The CDR3 totals 12 residues. Between the trimmed V and J ends, which lost 5 bases and 3 bases, there was a span of 8 bases. CDR1 and CDR2 from the germline V gene are SGHDN and FVKESK. The complete variable domain, with remaining parts taken from reference TRBV14 and TRBJ2-7, reads EAGVTQFPSHSVIEKGQTVTLRCDPISGHDNLYWYRRVMGKEIKFLLHFVKESKQDESGMPNNRFLAERTGGTYSTLKVQPAELEDSGVYFCASSRNSYEQYFGPGTRLTVT.

The chain uses TRBV11-2 and TRBJ2-5, with D perhaps TRBD2 (5 bases). The length of the CDR3 is 15 residues. Per the germline V gene, CDR1 is SGHAT and CDR2 is FQNNGV. The ends were cut back, 4 bases at V and 3 bases at J, with 15 bases in the middle. CDR3 sequence: CASSSRGSAEETQYF. The CDR3 nucleotides read TGTGCCAGCAGCTCTAGAGGGTCCGCGGAAGAGACCCAGTACTTC. The full variable domain, in which reference TRBV11-2 and TRBJ2-5 provide the parts outside the CDR3, is EAGVAQSPRYKIIEKRQSVAFWCNPISGHATLYWYQQILGQGPKLLIQFQNNGVVDDSQLPKDRFSAERLKGVDSTLKIQPAKLEDSAVYLCASSSRGSAEETQYFGPGTRLLVL.

This CDR3 is CASSQGPRQGAVTGELFF. The CDR3 DNA reads as TGCGCCAGCAGCCAAGGCCCTCGACAGGGGGCAGTCACCGGGGAGCTGTTTTTT. The chain couples TRBV5-1 to TRBJ2-2; TRBD1 aligns across 10 bases. The CDR3 spans 18 residues. The V gene end was trimmed by 4 bases and the J gene end by 4 bases; junction bases not matched to a gene: 13. The V gene's germline CDR1 is SGHRS and CDR2 YFSETQ.

This chain uses TRBV7-8 with TRBJ2-1; 9 bases match TRBD2. CDR1 is SGHVS and CDR2 is FQNEAQ in the germline V gene. This CDR3 is 16 amino acids long. V dropped 7 bases and J dropped 1; count of bases not matched to a gene: 8. The CDR3 DNA reads as TGTGCCAGCAAGGAGACTAGCGGATCGTCCTACAATGAGCAGTTCTTC. The encoded protein is CASKETSGSSYNEQFF.

This clone was seen a single time. The chain links TRBV6-1 to TRBJ2-7; 9 bases line up with TRBD1. The J segment lost 5 bases and the V segment lost 5 bases, leaving 10 bases of the junction unmatched. CDR1 and CDR2 (germline): MNHNS, SASEGT. The CDR3 is made up of 15 amino acids. CDR3 region: CASSWLQGAPDEQYF. In nucleotides, the CDR3 is TGTGCCAGCAGTTGGCTACAGGGGGCGCCTGACGAGCAGTACTTC.

The genes are TRBV29-1 and TRBJ2-7; 7 nucleotides agree with TRBD1. This CDR3 spans 12 amino acids. V shed 6 bases, J shed 7 bases, and the junction held 9 bases outside the gene matches. The germline gives CDR1 SQVTM, CDR2 ANQGSEA. CDR3 sequence: CSVSQGVGEQYF. CDR3 bases: TGCAGCGTCTCTCAGGGGGTCGGGGAGCAGTACTTC.

The chain employs TRBV30 and TRBJ2-1; D is perhaps TRBD2 (6 bases). Trimming stripped 4 bases from V and 0 bases from J, with 16 bases between. Germline values: CDR1 GTSNPN, CDR2 SVGIG (reference sequence). CDR3 length: 16 amino acids. For the CDR3, the DNA is TGTGCCTGGACCCGTTGGGGGAGGTTCTCCTACAATGAGCAGTTCTTC. Its translation: CAWTRWGRFSYNEQFF.

As DNA, the CDR3 is TGTGCCAGCAGCCTCGGGGGGGAAAACACTGAAGCTTTCTTT. Translation: CASSLGGENTEAFF. This chain connects TRBV27 to TRBJ1-1, with a possible D match to TRBD1 (5 bases). V was trimmed by 6 bases and J by 2 bases, leaving 13 bases between them. The length of the CDR3 is 14 residues. The germline CDR1 and CDR2 sequences are MNHEY and SMNVEV (reference sequence).

The V and J genes are TRBV30 and TRBJ1-4; 7 bases match TRBD1. CDR1 GTSNPN and CDR2 SVGIG come from the germline V gene (reference sequence). The CDR3 sequence is 15 residues long. The V and J ends lost 3 bases and 7 bases, in that order; junction bases with no gene match: 11. CDR3 in DNA: TGTGCCTGGAGGGGCTCAGGGGGTGTTCGTGAAAAACTGTTTTTT. The encoded protein is CAWRGSGGVREKLFF.

J is TRBJ2-1 and V is TRBV7-3; D may be TRBD2 (6 bases). The length of the CDR3 is 15 residues. V shed 2 bases and J shed 2 bases, with 10 bases lying between them. CDR1 is SGHTA and CDR2 is FQGTGA in the germline V gene. The CDR3 region is CASSLAGSTYNEQFF. As DNA, the CDR3 is TGTGCCAGCAGCTTAGCGGGAAGTACCTACAATGAGCAGTTCTTC. Supplemented by reference TRBV7-3 and TRBJ2-1, the full variable domain reads GAGVSQTPSNKVTEKGKYVELRCDPISGHTALYWYRQSLGQGPEFLIYFQGTGAADDSGLPNDRFFAVRPEGSVSTLKIQRTERGDSAVYLCASSLAGSTYNEQFFGPGTRLTVL.

V and J are TRBV15 and TRBJ2-7; perhaps TRBD1 as D (5 bases). V was shortened by 0 bases and J by 2 bases, with 23 bases between the two germline ends. The CDR3 has 19 residues. CDR1 and CDR2 from the germline V gene are LNHNV and YYDKDF (reference sequence). In DNA form, the CDR3 reads TGTGCCACCAGCAGAGATTTGTCAGGGCGACCCCAATCTACCTACGAGCAGTACTTC. The encoded protein is CATSRDLSGRPQSTYEQYF.

The chain's CDR3 is CASSDSYNSPLHF. The CDR3 bases are TGTGCCAGCAGCGACAGCTATAATTCACCCCTCCACTTT. The chain uses TRBV6-1 and TRBJ1-6, with a weak D call TRBD1 (5 bases). The germline V gene has CDR1 MNHNS and CDR2 SASEGT. Deletions cut 6 bases from V and 3 bases from J, with 6 bases between. This CDR3 is built from 13 residues.

This clone has only a few counts. The chain is built from TRBV18 and TRBJ2-1; unclear D gene. The CDR3 extends over 15 amino acids. Germline CDR1 KGHSH, CDR2 LQKENI. V was trimmed by 4 bases and J by 7 bases, leaving 17 bases between them. The CDR3 region is CASSRSDDGWNEQFF. DNA for the CDR3: TGTGCCAGCTCACGCAGTGATGACGGGTGGAATGAGCAGTTCTTC.

This chain uses TRBV27 with TRBJ2-7; unclear D gene. Trimming stripped 6 bases from V and 2 bases from J, with 11 bases between. The CDR3 is 13 amino acids. CDR1 is MNHEY, CDR2 SMNVEV, per germline (reference sequence). CDR3 nucleotides: TGTGCCAGCAGAACTCTAGGCACCTACGAGCAGTACTTC. Translating it yields CASRTLGTYEQYF.

The V call is TRBV4-1, the J call TRBJ2-2; weak D call: TRBD2 (7 bases). The germline V gene has CDR1 MGHRA and CDR2 YSYEKL. V lost 0 bases, J lost 2 bases, and 16 bases lay in between. This CDR3 contains 18 residues. The CDR3 region has the DNA TGCGCCAGCAGCCAAGATCATGGGGGGGGCCCAAACACCGGGGAGCTGTTTTTT. It is translated as CASSQDHGGGPNTGELFF.

The chain carries TRBV6-5 and TRBJ2-7; tentative D call: TRBD2 (5 bases). Looked up from germline, CDR1 is MNHEY and CDR2 is SVGAGI. The V gene lost 0 bases and the J gene lost 0 bases, with 9 bases spanning the gap. The CDR3 totals 15 residues. The CDR3, as DNA: TGTGCCAGCAGTTACTCCGGGATCAACTCCTACGAGCAGTACTTC. Amino acid sequence: CASSYSGINSYEQYF.

This clone has only one observation. Relative to the germline gene, one junction end is altered; a read error may explain this. Other DNA sequences in the sample encode the same CDR3. The V gene is TRBV10-3, the J gene TRBJ1-2; D gene ambiguous. Germline CDR1 reads ENHRY; CDR2 reads SYGVKD. The CDR3 consists of 15 residues. DNA of the CDR3: TGTGCCATCAGCGAGTCGAAAGGAGAGGACTATGGCTACACCTTC. Encoded protein: CAISESKGEDYGYTF.